This entry concerns a single T cell receptor beta chain. This clone is a singleton in its sample. Its recognized antigen is unknown. No quality values exist for individual bases; no much larger clone is one base distant. This entry comes from a study of OX40 agonist ivuxolimab in advanced cancers. Regarding the complete study: Ivuxolimab, which targeted the costimulatory receptor OX40 (CD134), was an agonistic, fully human IgG2 monoclonal antibody. Patients were allowed to have had prior anti-PD-1, anti-PD-L1 or anti-CTLA-4 therapy, and approximately 39% of the dose-escalation patients had been treated with checkpoint inhibitors. In the dose-escalation cohort, around four fifths of patients were male, and the mean age was approximately 55 years, with a range of roughly 23 to 85. Peripheral TCRbeta sequencing was intended to test whether TCR sequence diversity was altered and clonal T-cell expansion was caused by ivuxolimab. The paper covers the monotherapy dose-escalation part of the phase I ivuxolimab trial, which included N = 52 patients. Intravenous ivuxolimab was administered to patients every 2 weeks at six dose levels: 0.01, 0.1, 0.3, 1.5, 3 and 10 mg/kg. Three dose-escalation patients achieved partial responses, one with hepatocellular carcinoma and two with cutaneous melanoma. Of the roughly 50 dose-escalation patients, hepatocellular carcinoma was present in about 20, melanoma in roughly 15, renal cell carcinoma in 9 and head and neck cancer in 9.

The trial excluded patients who had a history of autoimmune disease or were on systemic immunosuppression. Peripheral blood for TCR sequencing was collected from all dose cohorts at baseline, on cycle 4 day 1, and on cycle 7 day 1. The samples were drawn from a first-in-human, open-label, multicenter phase I dose-escalation trial of ivuxolimab. The trial enrolled adults with locally advanced or metastatic head and neck squamous cell, hepatocellular, melanoma or renal cell carcinoma. Before TCR sequencing, CD4+ and CD8+ T cells were separately sorted from peripheral blood. Broader findings and caveats from the paper: Low levels of normalized T-cell clonal expansion were also seen in some nonresponding patients. The antigen specificity of the clonally expanded peripheral T cells was not determined. At doses of 0.1 to 3.0 mg/kg, clonal expansion of both CD4+ and CD8+ blood T cells was observed from baseline to week 6. After ivuxolimab, expanded clones were on average more numerous among CD8+ T cells than among CD4+ T cells. In the 0.1-3.0 mg/kg groups, partial responders were among the patients with the lowest normalized peripheral clonal expansion, particularly in CD8+ T cells.

To sequence the TCRbeta CDR3 region, genomic DNA was isolated from the sorted cells. TCRbeta CDR3 regions were sequenced using the immunoSEQ Assay. TCRdb holds this immuneACCESS table with in-frame rearrangements only. Some clones are missing; in checked studies, unresolved V genes explain under half, and the rest has no known cause. The sample includes about 34,000 clones, with around 83% observed a single time. The ten largest clonotypes hold around a fifth of the sample. The V end loses 0 bases and the J end loses 1 base, and a stretch of 11 bases separates them. The CDR3 measures 16 amino acids from cysteine to phenylalanine. Only the CDR3 part of the read is kept: 48 bases, read in frame from the first base. As encoded in the germline V gene, CDR1 is SGHRS while CDR2 is YFSETQ.

The source is an adult with an advanced solid tumor such as melanoma, head and neck, liver or kidney cancer. The chain links TRBV5-1 with TRBJ1-5, with the identity of the D gene unclear. The sequences come from CD4+ or CD8+ T cells sorted from blood, collected in a trial of the OX40 agonist ivuxolimab. The DNA is as follows: TGCGCCAGCAGCTTGGATGGCAGACTGAGCAATCAGCCCCAGCATTTT. It translates as CASSLDGRLSNQPQHF.